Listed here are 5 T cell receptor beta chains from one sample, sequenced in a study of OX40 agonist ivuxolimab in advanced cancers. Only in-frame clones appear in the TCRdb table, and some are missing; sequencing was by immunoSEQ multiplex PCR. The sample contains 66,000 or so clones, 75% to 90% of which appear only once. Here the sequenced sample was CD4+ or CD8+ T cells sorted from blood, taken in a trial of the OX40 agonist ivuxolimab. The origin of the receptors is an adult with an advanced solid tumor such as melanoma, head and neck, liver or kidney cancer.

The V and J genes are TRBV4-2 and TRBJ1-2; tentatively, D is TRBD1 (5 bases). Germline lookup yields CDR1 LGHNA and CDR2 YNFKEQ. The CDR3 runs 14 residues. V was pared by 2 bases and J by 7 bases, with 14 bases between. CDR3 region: CASSQIGQGFGYTF. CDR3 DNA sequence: TGTGCCAGCAGCCAAATTGGTCAGGGTTTTGGCTACACCTTC.

The CDR3 DNA sequence: TGTGCCAGCAGTTTACCCCGGAAGCCTTCCGGGGAGCTGTTTTTT. The encoded protein is CASSLPRKPSGELFF. The V gene is TRBV28, the J gene TRBJ2-2; no definite D call. Trimming cost V 2 bases and J 6 bases, with 13 bases left between them. The CDR3 totals 15 residues. CDR1 MDHEN and CDR2 SYDVKM come from the germline V gene. Supplemented by reference TRBV28 and TRBJ2-2, the full variable domain reads DVKVTQSSRYLVKRTGEKVFLECVQDMDHENMFWYRQDPGLGLRLIYFSYDVKMKEKGDIPEGYSVSREKKERFSLILESASTNQTSMYLCASSLPRKPSGELFFGEGSRLTVL.

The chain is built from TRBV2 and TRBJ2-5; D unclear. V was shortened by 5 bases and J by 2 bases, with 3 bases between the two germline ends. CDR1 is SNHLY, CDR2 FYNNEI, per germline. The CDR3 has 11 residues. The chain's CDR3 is CASSLQETQYF. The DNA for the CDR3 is TGTGCCAGCAGTCTACAAGAGACCCAGTACTTC.

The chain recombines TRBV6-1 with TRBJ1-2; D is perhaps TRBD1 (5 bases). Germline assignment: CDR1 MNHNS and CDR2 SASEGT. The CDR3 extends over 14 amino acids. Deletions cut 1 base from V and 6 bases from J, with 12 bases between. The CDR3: CASSEVLGRDGYTF. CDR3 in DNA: TGTGCCAGCAGTGAAGTTTTGGGCAGGGATGGCTACACCTTC.

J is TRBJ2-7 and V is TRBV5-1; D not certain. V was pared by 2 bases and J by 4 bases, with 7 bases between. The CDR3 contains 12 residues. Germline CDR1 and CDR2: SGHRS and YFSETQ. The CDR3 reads CASSLEAYEQYF. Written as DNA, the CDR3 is TGCGCCAGCAGCTTAGAAGCTTACGAGCAGTACTTC.